This TCR beta chain was identified during a study of shared clonotypes between healthy human individuals. Looking at the study overall: CD4 naive cells filled three plates per donor, CD4 memory three, CD8 naive two and CD8 memory one. Broader study findings: Non-shared clonotypes had lower generation probabilities than those shared by all four donors.

As concerns this clone: What it binds is not known.

Only in-frame clones appear in the TCRdb table, and some are missing; sequencing was by immunoSEQ multiplex PCR. The top ten clones hold approximately 0.13% of a sample with some 2.1 million clones, 90% to 95% of them seen once. Trimming pared 4 bases from V and 1 base from J, leaving 8 bases between. The CDR3 covers 13 residues. CDR1 is SGHDT and CDR2 is YYEEEE in the germline V gene. The sequence was obtained from a man younger than 35 in good health. The chain uses TRBV5-6 and TRBJ2-5; D may correspond to TRBD1 or TRBD2 (5 bases each). The sequencing sample was made of naive CD4+ T cells sorted from blood. Subset: CD45RA+ positively selected. This CDR3 reads CASSGTVQETQYF. DNA of the CDR3: TGTGCCAGCAGCGGGACGGTCCAAGAGACCCAGTACTTC.